The 23 T cell receptor beta chains below were found in one sample sequenced in a study of blood T cell repertoires in COVID-19 (dated by TCRdb to 2018 to 2020). Libraries were made using the immunoSEQ multiplex PCR assay. Drawn from immuneACCESS, this table holds only the in-frame rearrangements with V and J called that TCRdb kept. Clones are partly lost; checked studies trace under half to an unresolved V gene and leave the rest unexplained. The sample contains some 100,000 clones, 90% of them found a single time. The biggest ten clones account for around 1.1% of the sample. The sample consisted of peripheral blood. All receptors come from a human donor in a cohort sampled during active COVID-19.

The rearrangement uses TRBV7-7 and TRBJ2-3; 7 nucleotides align to TRBD2. Germline V CDR1 and CDR2: SSHAT, FNYEAQ (reference sequence). The CDR3 consists of 15 residues. V dropped 5 bases and J dropped 2; count of bases not matched to a gene: 7. CDR3 amino acids: CASSQLSGSTDTQYF. CDR3 sequence (DNA): TGTGCCAGCAGCCAACTTAGCGGGTCCACAGATACGCAGTATTTT.

CDR3: CASSFRGQASVRYTF. The CDR3 nucleotides are TGTGCCAGCAGCTTTCGAGGACAGGCCTCCGTGAGGTACACCTTC. The chain carries TRBV7-2 and TRBJ1-2; 7 bases are shared with TRBD1. V lost 3 bases and J lost 11; bases outside the gene matches: 15. Germline-derived CDR1 and CDR2 are SGHTA and FQGNSA. The CDR3 is 15 amino acids.

The CDR3 sequence: CASSRPAGGRGSEETQYF. In DNA, the CDR3 is TGCGCCAGCAGTCGACCAGCGGGGGGGCGGGGTAGTGAAGAGACCCAGTACTTC. The V gene is TRBV4-1, the J gene TRBJ2-5; 10 bases are a match to TRBD2. The CDR3 covers 18 residues. Germline trimming cut 6 bases from V and 3 bases from J; bases unmatched to any gene: 16. Germline CDR1 and CDR2: MGHRA and YSYEKL.

The genes are TRBV12-5 and TRBJ1-6; TRBD1 agrees at 9 bases. CDR3 length equals 14 residues. V was pared by 6 bases and J by 7 bases, with 4 bases of the junction left unmatched. Germline CDR1 reads LGHNT; CDR2 reads FRNRAP. The CDR3 here is CASGNGQGNSPLHF. CDR3 nucleotides: TGTGCTAGTGGCAACGGACAGGGGAATTCACCCCTCCACTTT.

The rearrangement joins TRBV28 to TRBJ2-5; perhaps TRBD1 as D (6 bases). V was pared by 6 bases and J by 2 bases, with 13 bases between. CDR1 MDHEN and CDR2 SYDVKM come from the germline V gene. CDR3 length: 14 residues. This CDR3 reads CASRTQGKQETQYF. In DNA form, the CDR3 reads TGTGCCAGCAGGACACAGGGAAAACAAGAGACCCAGTACTTC.

The chain employs TRBV19 and TRBJ2-1; 10 bases align to TRBD1. The CDR3 length is 14 residues. Looked up from germline, CDR1 is LNHDA and CDR2 is SQIVND (reference sequence). V lost 5 bases, J lost 8 bases, and 6 bases stayed unmatched. Here the CDR3 reads CASSARDRGDEQFF. CDR3 DNA: TGTGCCAGTAGTGCCCGGGACAGGGGCGATGAGCAGTTCTTC.

The J gene is TRBJ1-2, the V gene TRBV5-1; D is uncertain. Germline V gene sequence: CDR1 SGHRS, CDR2 YFSETQ. The CDR3 is 14 residues long. The V gene lost 4 bases and the J gene lost 3 bases, with 13 bases spanning the gap. The CDR3 loop is CASSHEGADYGYTF. In nucleotides, the CDR3 is TGCGCCAGCAGCCACGAGGGCGCCGACTATGGCTACACCTTC.

The chain uses TRBV7-3 and TRBJ2-1, with 9 bases fitting TRBD2. The CDR3 loop spans 14 amino acids. V dropped 7 bases and J dropped 8; count of bases not matched to a gene: 9. Germline loops: CDR1 SGHTA, CDR2 FQGTGA. The CDR3 sequence is CASTLSGSSDEQFF. The CDR3 DNA sequence: TGTGCCAGCACCCTTAGCGGGAGTTCGGATGAGCAGTTCTTC.

The V gene is TRBV27, the J gene TRBJ2-3; the D is unclear. The V gene's germline CDR1 is MNHEY and CDR2 SMNVEV (reference sequence). V lost 6 bases, J lost 1 base, and 11 bases lay in between. The CDR3 totals 14 residues. The CDR3: CASSVSRGTDTQYF. CDR3 coding DNA: TGTGCCAGCAGCGTGAGTCGGGGCACAGATACGCAGTATTTT.

The chain employs TRBV5-5 and TRBJ1-2; D unclear. CDR1 and CDR2 (germline): SGHKS, YYEKEE (reference sequence). V lost 0 bases and J lost 2, with 11 bases in between. The CDR3 runs to 15 residues. The CDR3 bases are TGTGCCAGCAGCTTGGTTCGCGGCCAGAACTATGGCTACACCTTC. This sequence encodes CASSLVRGQNYGYTF.

This clone has only one observation. The V call is TRBV4-1, the J call TRBJ2-5; possible D gene TRBD1, 6 bases. Trimming took 6 bases from V and 5 from J, leaving 22 bases between them. Germline lookup yields CDR1 MGHRA and CDR2 YSYEKL. CDR3 length equals 16 residues. For the CDR3, the DNA is TGCGCCAGCAGGAACGGGGACACCAGCACGGGGGAGACCCAGTACTTC. It codes for CASRNGDTSTGETQYF.

The J gene is TRBJ1-2, the V gene TRBV6-6, with D perhaps TRBD1 (6 bases). This CDR3 region has 11 residues. From germline, CDR1 is MNHNY and CDR2 SVGAGI (reference sequence). V gave up 5 bases and J gave up 8 bases, with 9 bases separating them. The CDR3 nucleotides read TGTGCCAGCAGTGGGGGCCGAGGCTACACCTTC. Its protein is CASSGGRGYTF.

The V gene is TRBV20-1, the J gene TRBJ2-5, with D hard to call. The CDR3 totals 11 residues. Germline V gives CDR1 DFQATT, CDR2 SNEGSKA (reference sequence). Trimming took 3 bases from V and 3 from J, leaving 5 bases between them. The CDR3 bases are TGCAGTGCTAGGGCCAAAGAGACCCAGTACTTC. Translated: CSARAKETQYF.

The CDR3 is CASSVVLGEKLFF. CDR3 nucleotides: TGTGCCAGCAGTGTGGTTCTAGGCGAAAAACTGTTTTTT. This chain links TRBV27 with TRBJ1-4; D remains unclear. CDR3 length equals 13 residues. Trimming took off 5 bases at V and 8 bases at J, with 12 bases between the two ends. CDR1 and CDR2 from the germline V gene are MNHEY and SMNVEV (reference sequence).

V and J are TRBV5-1 and TRBJ2-2; 10 nucleotides match TRBD1. V shed 4 bases, J shed 8 bases, and the junction held 11 bases outside the gene matches. CDR3 length: 16 amino acids. CDR1 is SGHRS and CDR2 is YFSETQ in the germline V gene. Here the CDR3 DNA reads TGCGCCAGCAGCCGCCGGGACAGGGGTCTTGGAGGGGAGCTGTTTTTT. It specifies CASSRRDRGLGGELFF.

V gene TRBV4-1 combines with J gene TRBJ1-5; possibly TRBD1 for D (5 bases). Trimming stripped 1 base from V and 4 bases from J, with 14 bases between. The CDR3 has 16 amino acids. CDR1 MGHRA and CDR2 YSYEKL come from the germline V gene. CDR3 protein: CASSQGRQIKNQPQHF. The DNA of the CDR3 is TGCGCCAGCAGCCAAGGGAGACAGATAAAGAATCAGCCCCAGCATTTT.

This clone showed up just a few times. The chain links TRBV2 to TRBJ1-2; 7 bases are shared with TRBD1. CDR3 length: 13 residues. V gave up 7 bases and J gave up 8 bases; unmatched junction bases: 10. The germline CDR1 and CDR2 sequences are SNHLY and FYNNEI. Here the CDR3 DNA reads TGTGCCAGCACAGGGGAACAGGGGAGAGGCTACACCTTC. As protein: CASTGEQGRGYTF.

The J gene is TRBJ1-1, the V gene TRBV9; TRBD1 might be the D (5 bases). Trimming shortened V by 3 bases and J by 11 bases, and 23 bases separated the two germline ends. The germline gives CDR1 SGDLS, CDR2 YYNGEE. The CDR3 spans 15 residues. The CDR3 region is CASSAEWGVASKAFF. The DNA of the CDR3 is TGTGCCAGCAGCGCCGAATGGGGGGTCGCATCGAAGGCTTTCTTT.

V and J are TRBV24-1 and TRBJ2-3; unclear D gene. Germline CDR1 is KGHDR and CDR2 is SFDVKD. V was shortened by 2 bases and J by 6 bases, with 5 bases between the two germline ends. The length of the CDR3 is 12 residues. The CDR3 loop reads CATSDYMDTQYF. CDR3 coding DNA: TGTGCCACCAGTGATTACATGGATACGCAGTATTTT.

The table lists this clone with a few counts. This sequence joins TRBV19 and TRBJ1-3; TRBD1 aligns across 7 bases. Germline CDR1 and CDR2: LNHDA and SQIVND (reference sequence). The CDR3 has 16 amino acids. Trimming at V came to 3 bases and at J to 0 bases, leaving 5 bases not matched to a gene. CDR3 sequence (DNA): TGTGCCAGTAGTATGCTTCGGGACAGCTCTGGAAACACCATATATTTT. Translation gives CASSMLRDSSGNTIYF.

This sequence joins TRBV6-6 and TRBJ1-6; no clear D gene. From germline, CDR1 is MNHNY and CDR2 SVGAGI (reference sequence). V lost 2 bases to trimming and J lost 7 bases, with 9 bases between them. The CDR3 spans 14 residues. The CDR3 DNA sequence: TGTGCCAGCAGTTACAGTCAGGCCAATTCACCCCTCCACTTT. It specifies CASSYSQANSPLHF.

The chain's CDR3 is CATHIGTGNLGEQFF. CDR3 sequence (DNA): TGTGCCACCCACATTGGGACAGGAAACTTAGGGGAGCAGTTCTTC. This chain connects TRBV4-2 to TRBJ2-1, with 8 nucleotides matching TRBD1. The length of the CDR3 is 15 residues. Germline CDR1 LGHNA, CDR2 YNFKEQ. The V gene end was trimmed by 10 bases and the J gene end by 10 bases; junction bases not matched to a gene: 18.

The chain couples TRBV19 to TRBJ2-1, with 7 bases aligning to TRBD2. The CDR3 sequence is 15 residues long. Looked up from germline, CDR1 is LNHDA and CDR2 is SQIVND (reference sequence). V trimming: 4 bases; J trimming: 5 bases; junction bases outside the gene matches: 8. The CDR3 coding sequence is TGTGCCAGTAGTAGGGAGCGGGGCAGTAACAATGAGCAGTTCTTC. Translated, it gives CASSRERGSNNEQFF.